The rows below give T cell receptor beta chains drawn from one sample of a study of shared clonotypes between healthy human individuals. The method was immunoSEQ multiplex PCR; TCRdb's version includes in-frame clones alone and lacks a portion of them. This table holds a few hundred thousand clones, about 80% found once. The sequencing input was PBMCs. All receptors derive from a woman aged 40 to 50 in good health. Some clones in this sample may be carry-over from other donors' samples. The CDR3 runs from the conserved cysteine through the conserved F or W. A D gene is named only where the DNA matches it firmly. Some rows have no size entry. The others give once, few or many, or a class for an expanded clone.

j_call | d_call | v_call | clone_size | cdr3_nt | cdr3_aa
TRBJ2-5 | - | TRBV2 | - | TGTGCCAGCAGTGAGCAGTATCAAGAGACCCAGTACTTC | CASSEQYQETQYF
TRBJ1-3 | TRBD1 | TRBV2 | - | TGTGCCAGCAGTGACGCCAGGGGGGAGTGGACTGGAAACACCATATATTTT | CASSDARGEWTGNTIYF
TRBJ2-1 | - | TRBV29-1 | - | TGCAGCGTAGGCGGGACAGCTTACAATGAGCAGTTCTTC | CSVGGTAYNEQFF
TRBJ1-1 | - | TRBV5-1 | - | TGCGCCAGCAGCTTGGCTCAGGGACAAATGAACACTGAAGCTTTCTTT | CASSLAQGQMNTEAFF
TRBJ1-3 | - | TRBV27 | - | TGTGCCAGCGGGCCCCTCAGCGGGCAGGGAAACACCATATATTTT | CASGPLSGQGNTIYF
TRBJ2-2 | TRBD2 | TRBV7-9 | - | TGTGCCAGCACCCTAGCGGGAGGCGGAACCGGGGAGCTGTTTTTT | CASTLAGGGTGELFF
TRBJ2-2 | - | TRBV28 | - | TGTGCCAGCAGTTTGAGGGTTACCGGGGAGCTGTTTTTT | CASSLRVTGELFF
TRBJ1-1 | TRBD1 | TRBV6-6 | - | TGTGCCAGCAGTAAACAAGGGACAGTGAACACTGAAGCTTTCTTT | CASSKQGTVNTEAFF
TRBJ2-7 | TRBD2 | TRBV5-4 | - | TGTGCCAGCAGCTCCGGGACTAGCGGGAGGGCCCTGAACGAGCAGTACTTC | CASSSGTSGRALNEQYF
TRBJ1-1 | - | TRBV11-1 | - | TGTGCCAGCAGCTTGCAGGGGAGCATGAACACTGAAGCTTTCTTT | CASSLQGSMNTEAFF
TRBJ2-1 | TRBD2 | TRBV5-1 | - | TGCGCCAGCAGCTTGGGGGCTAGCGGGAGGGTTGATGAGCAGTTCTTC | CASSLGASGRVDEQFF
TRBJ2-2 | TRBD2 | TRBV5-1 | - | TGCGCCAGCAGCTTGGACCGGGAGGCCGGGGAGCTGTTTTTT | CASSLDREAGELFF
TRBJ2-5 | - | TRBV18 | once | TGTGCCAGCTCACCACGTTGGGGGGAAGAGACCCAGTACTTC | CASSPRWGEETQYF
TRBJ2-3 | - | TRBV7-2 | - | TGTGCCAGCAGCCGTGACACAAGCACAGATACGCAGTATTTT | CASSRDTSTDTQYF
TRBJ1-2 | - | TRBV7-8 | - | TGTGCCAGCAGCTTAGTAGGCGGGGGGCTGGTCGATGGCTACACCTTC | CASSLVGGGLVDGYTF
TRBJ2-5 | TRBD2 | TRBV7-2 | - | TGTGCCAGCAGCAGGCCGCTAGCGGGCCAAGAGACCCAGTACTTC | CASSRPLAGQETQYF
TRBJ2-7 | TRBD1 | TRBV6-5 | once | TGTGCCAGCGGGATGACAGGGGGCGAGCAGTACTTC | CASGMTGGEQYF
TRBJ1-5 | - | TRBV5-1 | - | TGCGCCAGCAGCCCCATGGGCAATCAGCCCCAGCATTTT | CASSPMGNQPQHF
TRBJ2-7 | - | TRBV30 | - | TGTGCCTGGAGTGTCGGGGGCAACTACGAGCAGTACTTC | CAWSVGGNYEQYF
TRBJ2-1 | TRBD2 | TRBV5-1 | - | TGCGCCAGCAGCCAAGGACTAGCGGGACGAGCGTCCTACAATGAGCAGTTCTTC | CASSQGLAGRASYNEQFF
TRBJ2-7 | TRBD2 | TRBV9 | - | TGTGCCAGCAGCAAGATAGCGGGAGGGCCTTACGAGCAGTACTTC | CASSKIAGGPYEQYF
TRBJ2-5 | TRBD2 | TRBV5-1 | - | TGCGCCAGCAGCCCGGGGGGACTCCCGGCGGGGACCCAGTACTTC | CASSPGGLPAGTQYF
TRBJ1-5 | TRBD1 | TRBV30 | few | TGTGCCTGGAGTGTACAGGGGAGCCAGCCCCAGCATTTT | CAWSVQGSQPQHF
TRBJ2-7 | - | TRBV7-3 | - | TGTGCCAGCAGCTTAGGGCAGCTTATTTCTGGGGAGCAGTACTTC | CASSLGQLISGEQYF
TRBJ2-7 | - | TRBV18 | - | TGTGCCAGCTCACCGACAACTAAGTACGAGCAGTACTTC | CASSPTTKYEQYF
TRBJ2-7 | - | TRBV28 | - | TGTGCCAGCAGTTCCCCGGACACGTACGAGCAGTACTTC | CASSSPDTYEQYF
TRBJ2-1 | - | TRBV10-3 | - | TGTGCCATCAGTGAGTCATTGGGGTCCGATTACAATGAGCAGTTCTTC | CAISESLGSDYNEQFF
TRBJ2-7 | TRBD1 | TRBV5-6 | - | TGTGCCAGCAGCTTGGGAGACAGGGGGCCCTACGAGCAGTACTTC | CASSLGDRGPYEQYF
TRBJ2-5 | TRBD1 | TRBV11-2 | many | TGTGCCAGCAGCCTAGCCGGGACAGCCCAAGAGACCCAGTACTTC | CASSLAGTAQETQYF
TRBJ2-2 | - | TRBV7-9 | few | TGTGCCAGCAGCTCTCTAAGGGCCGGGGAGCTGTTTTTT | CASSSLRAGELFF
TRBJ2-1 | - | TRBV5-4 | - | TGTGCCAGCAGGGGGTACAATGAGCAGTTCTTC | CASRGYNEQFF
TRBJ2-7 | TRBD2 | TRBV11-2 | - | TGTGCCAGCAGCCGGAAGCAAGTCCCGGGACTAGTTCCCTACGAGCAGTACTTC | CASSRKQVPGLVPYEQYF
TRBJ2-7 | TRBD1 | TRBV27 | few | TGTGCCAGCAGCATACGACAGGGGTACGCAGAGCAGTACTTC | CASSIRQGYAEQYF
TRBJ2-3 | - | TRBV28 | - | TGTGCCAGCAGTTTATATACGGGGAGCACAGATACGCAGTATTTT | CASSLYTGSTDTQYF
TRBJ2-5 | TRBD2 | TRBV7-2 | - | TGTGCCAGCAGCCGAGTCCCTAGCGGCAACTTCTGGGAGACCCAGTACTTC | CASSRVPSGNFWETQYF
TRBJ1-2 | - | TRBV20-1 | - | TGCAGTGCTACAGGGTATGGCTACACCTTC | CSATGYGYTF
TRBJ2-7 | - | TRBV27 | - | TGTGCCAGCAGTACCGGGACGGGCCCATTCTACGAGCAGTACTTC | CASSTGTGPFYEQYF